This TCR beta chain was recorded in a study of somatic mutations in cytotoxic T cells in rheumatoid arthritis. At the level of the study: Right after diagnosis, and before any treatment had started, patient peripheral blood (over 28 ml EDTA) was drawn. Flow sorting at nearly 100% purity was applied to some V beta antibody-stained T-cell populations, which included V beta1+ cells sequenced for TCRB.

Assay: immunoSEQ multiplex PCR; the TCRdb copy retains only in-frame clones and omits some. The sample shows about 7,000 clones, roughly four fifths of them seen only once. As concerns this clone: What it binds is not known.

Germline lookup yields CDR1 SGHAT and CDR2 FQNNGV. The CDR3 runs 16 residues. V gave up 5 bases and J gave up 5 bases; unmatched junction bases: 8. General study points: A largest CD8+ clone above 20% of CD8+ cells occurred in about an eighth of the 65 patients.

Input material: CD8+ T cells sorted from blood. The chain uses TRBV11-2 and TRBJ2-2; 10 nucleotides match TRBD1. The source of this sequence is an adult with rheumatoid arthritis. DNA for the CDR3: TGTGCCAGCAGCCCGGCGACAGGGGGCTTGACCGGGGAGCTGTTTTTT. Amino acid sequence: CASSPATGGLTGELFF.